The 30 T cell receptor beta chains below were found in one sample sequenced in a study of blood T cells in healthy people across ages. Alongside a J-beta primer mix, a sample-barcoded 5' primer served in a second PCR lasting about 7 to 12 cycles. TCRdb itself ran the 5' RACE reads through MiXCR, one entry per CDR3 protein. The top ten clones hold roughly 2.1% of a sample with 1.5 million to 2 million distinct CDR3 sequences, roughly 49% of them seen once. The specimen sequenced was blood. The receptors come from a woman between 40 and 50 years old in good health.

This clonotype turned up a few times. This sequence joins TRBV27 and TRBJ2-5; 8 bases align to TRBD2. V shed 1 base, J shed 0 bases, and the junction held 4 bases outside the gene matches. The CDR3 contains 16 residues. The germline CDR1 and CDR2 sequences are MNHEY and SMNVEV (reference sequence). The CDR3 region has the DNA TGTGCCAGCAGTTTATACGGCGGGGGGTACCAAGAGACCCAGTACTTC. Translation gives CASSLYGGGYQETQYF.

The table lists this clonotype with a few counts. The gene calls are TRBV12-3 or TRBV12-4 and TRBJ2-1; D uncertain. The CDR3 runs to 16 residues. V was shortened by 5 bases and J by 8 bases, with 22 bases between the two germline ends. The DNA for the CDR3 is TGTGCCAGCAGTGACCGCATGGGTAGATTTCCCGATGAGCAGTTCTTC. Residues: CASSDRMGRFPDEQFF.

This clonotype occurred a few times. The rearrangement links TRBV12-3 or TRBV12-4 to TRBJ1-4, with 8 bases identical to TRBD1. There are 15 residues in the CDR3. V lost 5 bases and J lost 5; bases outside the gene matches: 7. In nucleotides, the CDR3 is TGTGCCAGCAGTCCCAGGACAGGGCCAAATGAAAAACTGTTTTTT. It is translated as CASSPRTGPNEKLFF.

This clonotype has a handful of counts. This sequence joins TRBV12-3 or TRBV12-4 and TRBJ1-1, with D uncertain. The CDR3 runs 13 residues. V lost 5 bases to trimming and J lost 1 base, with 8 bases between them. The chain's CDR3 is CASSVGENTEAFF. CDR3 nucleotide sequence: TGTGCCAGCAGTGTTGGGGAGAACACTGAAGCTTTCTTT.

The sample holds a few counts of this clonotype. The rearrangement joins TRBV7-2 to TRBJ2-1; 9 bases align to TRBD1. Unmatched junction bases numbered 4, after V lost 3 bases and J lost 7 bases. Germline lookup yields CDR1 SGHTA and CDR2 FQGNSA. The CDR3 totals 14 residues. In DNA, the CDR3 is TGTGCCAGCAGCTTTGGGACAGGGCGGAATGAGCAGTTCTTC. It yields the protein CASSFGTGRNEQFF. Complete variable domain (other parts from reference TRBV7-2 and TRBJ2-1): GAGVSQSPSNKVTEKGKDVELRCDPISGHTALYWYRQSLGQGLEFLIYFQGNSAPDKSGLPSDRFSAERTGGSVSTLTIQRTQQEDSAVYLCASSFGTGRNEQFFGPGTRLTVL.

The J gene is TRBJ1-4, the V gene TRBV6-5; D gene ambiguous. The germline gives CDR1 MNHEY, CDR2 SVGAGI. This CDR3 has 14 residues. V was clipped by 3 bases and J by 7 bases, with 12 bases between them. CDR3 sequence reads: CASSYDGTVEKLFF. The CDR3 DNA reads TGTGCCAGCAGTTATGACGGTACGGTTGAAAAACTGTTTTTT.

The chain is built from TRBV25-1 and TRBJ2-7, with TRBD2 matching over 7 bases. The CDR3 covers 14 residues. V lost 5 bases and J lost 1; bases outside the gene matches: 5. Germline assignment: CDR1 MGHDK and CDR2 SYGVNS. The CDR3 here is CASSKEGGSYEQYF. The CDR3 region has the DNA TGTGCCAGCAGTAAGGAGGGAGGGTCCTACGAGCAGTACTTC.

V gene TRBV6-6 combines with J gene TRBJ1-2; TRBD1 matches 7 bases. The length of the CDR3 is 12 residues. CDR1 and CDR2 (germline): MNHNY, SVGAGI (reference sequence). V lost 8 bases and J lost 3; bases outside the gene matches: 3. The CDR3 coding sequence is TGTGCCAGCGACCAGGGGGACTATGGCTACACCTTC. Protein product: CASDQGDYGYTF.

This chain uses TRBV21-1 with TRBJ2-1; the table's D call, TRBD2, was not checked against the DNA. TRBV21-1 is recorded as a pseudogene. The CDR3 contains 17 residues. CDR3 DNA sequence: TGTGCCAGCAACAAAGTCGGGGACTCTGCAGCGAAGTGTGAGCAGTTCTTC. This gives the protein CASNKVGDSAAKCEQFF.

J is TRBJ2-7 and V is TRBV9; 7 positions agree with TRBD2. CDR1 SGDLS and CDR2 YYNGEE come from the germline V gene. This CDR3 contains 16 residues. J lost 0 bases, V lost 4 bases, and 10 bases had no gene match. The CDR3 nucleotides are TGTGCCAGCAGCTCATACGCCAGCGGGGACTCCTACGAGCAGTACTTC. Residues: CASSSYASGDSYEQYF. The full variable domain, its missing parts supplied by reference TRBV9 and TRBJ2-7, is DSGVTQTPKHLITATGQRVTLRCSPRSGDLSVYWYQQSLDQGLQFLIQYYNGEERAKGNILERFSAQQFPDLHSELNLSSLELGDSALYFCASSSYASGDSYEQYFGPGTRLTVT.

This chain connects TRBV7-2 to TRBJ2-4; 7 nucleotides align to TRBD1. The J call may be wrong; the DNA end is better matched by TRBJ2-7. Looked up from germline, CDR1 is SGHTA and CDR2 is FQGNSA. The CDR3 contains 16 residues. The CDR3 nucleotides are TGTGCCAGCAGCTACTCGACAGGGCCGTCCTTCTACGAGCAGTACTTC. Residues: CASSYSTGPSFYEQYF.

The V call is TRBV4-3, the J call TRBJ2-1; 13 bases are shared with TRBD2. CDR1 LGHNA and CDR2 YSLEER come from the germline V gene. This CDR3 region has 16 residues. The V and J ends lost 3 bases and 5 bases, in that order; junction bases with no gene match: 4. In nucleotides, the CDR3 is TGCGCCAGCAGCCACGGCACTAGCGGGGGGGACAATGAGCAGTTCTTC. Its protein is CASSHGTSGGDNEQFF.

This clonotype occurred many times. V usage is TRBV7-9 and J usage is TRBJ2-5; no clear D. The germline V and J ends were trimmed by 7 bases and 5 bases, with 8 bases remaining between them. Germline CDR1 is SEHNR and CDR2 is FQNEAQ (reference sequence). This CDR3 contains 11 residues. The CDR3 here is CASTSGETQYF. As DNA, the CDR3 is TGTGCCAGCACTTCCGGGGAGACCCAGTACTTC.

The chain links TRBV20-1 to TRBJ1-5, with 10 bases that match TRBD1. With V trimmed by 0 bases and J by 6 bases, 11 bases remained unmatched. Germline-derived CDR1 and CDR2 are DFQATT and SNEGSKA (reference sequence). This CDR3 contains 17 residues. Here the CDR3 reads CSARDKGRDRGGQPQHF. DNA of the CDR3: TGCAGTGCTAGAGATAAAGGCCGGGACAGGGGAGGTCAGCCCCAGCATTTT.

The chain has TRBV20-1 and TRBJ2-5; no clear D. Deletions cut 2 bases from V and 5 bases from J, with 18 bases between. CDR1 is DFQATT, CDR2 SNEGSKA, per germline (reference sequence). The CDR3 contains 15 residues. The CDR3 DNA follows: TGCAGTGCTAGATCAGCCGTGGGGTACTGGGAGACCCAGTACTTC. Translation: CSARSAVGYWETQYF.

The genes are TRBV20-1 and TRBJ2-1; 9 bases agree with TRBD1. The CDR3 extends over 13 amino acids. V gave up 6 bases and J gave up 6 bases; unmatched junction bases: 6. The germline CDR1 and CDR2 sequences are DFQATT and SNEGSKA (reference sequence). CDR3 sequence reads: CSALGTGINEQFF. DNA for the CDR3: TGCAGTGCCCTTGGGACAGGGATCAATGAGCAGTTCTTC.

The chain uses TRBV20-1 and TRBJ2-6; D is unresolved. This CDR3 is built from 14 residues. The germline V gene has CDR1 DFQATT and CDR2 SNEGSKA (reference sequence). V was cut by 1 base and J by 4 bases, with 8 bases left in between. The CDR3 loop is CSARGRNGANVLTF. CDR3 nucleotide sequence: TGCAGTGCTAGAGGCCGGAACGGGGCCAACGTCCTGACTTTC.

With respect to this clonotype: A read error may produce the germline difference seen at one junction end. The CDR3 region has the DNA TGTACCATCAGTGAGTGGGTAAAAAGCTCCTACGAGCAGTACTTC. Translating gives CTISEWVKSSYEQYF. The V and J genes are TRBV10-3 and TRBJ2-7; D is unresolved. Germline lookup yields CDR1 ENHRY and CDR2 SYGVKD. CDR3 length equals 15 residues.

There are a few counts of this clonotype. The rearrangement uses TRBV20-1 and TRBJ1-2, with a possible D match to TRBD1 (5 bases). The CDR3 runs 13 residues. The germline CDR1 and CDR2 sequences are DFQATT and SNEGSKA (reference sequence). The germline V and J ends were trimmed by 3 bases and 4 bases, with 12 bases remaining between them. The CDR3 nucleotides are TGCAGTGCTAGTCCGGACGGGACCTATGGCTACACCTTC. Amino acid sequence: CSASPDGTYGYTF.

A few counts support this clonotype. This chain uses TRBV7-9 with TRBJ2-6, with a tentative D call TRBD1 (7 bases). Germline V gene sequence: CDR1 SEHNR, CDR2 FQNEAQ (reference sequence). The CDR3 covers 14 residues. Trimming took off 5 bases at V and 12 bases at J, with 17 bases between the two ends. The chain's CDR3 is CASSHDREASVLTF. CDR3 sequence (DNA): TGTGCCAGCAGCCACGACAGGGAGGCCTCCGTCCTGACTTTC.

Worth noting for this clonotype: Germline and junction disagree at one end, which may indicate a read error. This chain connects TRBV12-3 or TRBV12-4 to TRBJ1-2, with D hard to call. The CDR3 extends over 14 amino acids. CDR3 DNA sequence: TGTGCCAGCAATTTAGCTAGCCAGAACTATGGCTACACCTTC. Its protein product is CASNLASQNYGYTF.

This clonotype was counted between two and nine times. V is TRBV7-3 and J is TRBJ2-1; tentative D call: TRBD2 (6 bases). This CDR3 is 14 amino acids long. From germline, CDR1 is SGHTA and CDR2 FQGTGA. Trimming took 5 bases from V and 6 from J, leaving 14 bases between them. The CDR3 loop reads CASSVPGLTNEQFF. The CDR3 bases are TGTGCCAGCAGCGTACCGGGACTCACCAATGAGCAGTTCTTC.

In this sample, this clonotype turned up many times. The V call is TRBV12-3 or TRBV12-4, the J call TRBJ2-1; D could derive from TRBD1 or TRBD2 (5 bases each). CDR3 length equals 14 residues. Trimming removed 5 bases from V and 0 bases from J, with 8 bases in between. The CDR3 reads CASSPGPSYNEQFF. CDR3 in DNA: TGTGCCAGCAGTCCGGGGCCCTCCTACAATGAGCAGTTCTTC.

This clonotype was seen a few times. The chain uses TRBV20-1 and TRBJ2-1; D is perhaps TRBD1 (5 bases). Germline loops: CDR1 DFQATT, CDR2 SNEGSKA (reference sequence). The CDR3 spans 13 residues. The ends were cut back, 6 bases at V and 6 bases at J, with 15 bases in the middle. The CDR3 nucleotides read TGCAGTGCGAGCACCCTTAGGGGCAATGAGCAGTTCTTC. Its protein product is CSASTLRGNEQFF.

A note on this clonotype: At one end, the junction sequence differs from germline, possibly due to a read error. The chain links TRBV28 to TRBJ2-6; perhaps TRBD2 as D (7 bases). The CDR3 is 18 amino acids. The germline V gene encodes CDR1 MDHEN and CDR2 SYDVKM. CDR3 sequence (DNA): TGTGCCAGCAGTTTGGGTTGGCGGGGGCGCTCTGAGGCCACCGTCCTGACTTTC. It translates to CASSLGWRGRSEATVLTF.

This rearrangement joins TRBV11-2 to TRBJ2-1; 13 bases line up with TRBD2. The CDR3 consists of 18 residues. CDR1 is SGHAT and CDR2 is FQNNGV in the germline V gene. The V and J ends lost 5 bases and 0 bases, in that order; junction bases with no gene match: 7. The CDR3 DNA is TGTGCCAGCAGCGACGGACTAGCGGGGGTCAGCTCCTACAATGAGCAGTTCTTC. As protein: CASSDGLAGVSSYNEQFF.

There are a few counts of this clonotype. CDR3 protein: CSVEGLAGVLNEQFF. The CDR3 nucleotides are TGCAGCGTTGAAGGCCTAGCGGGGGTGCTCAATGAGCAGTTCTTC. The chain uses TRBV29-1 and TRBJ2-1, with 10 bases fitting TRBD2. Germline values: CDR1 SQVTM, CDR2 ANQGSEA. J was trimmed by 6 bases and V by 1 base; bases with no gene match: 6. CDR3 size: 15 residues.

V usage is TRBV7-9 and J usage is TRBJ1-2; unclear D gene. Germline V CDR1 and CDR2: SEHNR, FQNEAQ (reference sequence). Between the trimmed V and J ends, which lost 0 bases and 8 bases, there was a span of 10 bases. The CDR3 has 13 amino acids. The chain's CDR3 is CASSLAGVFGYTF. The CDR3 DNA follows: TGTGCCAGCAGCTTAGCTGGAGTCTTCGGCTACACCTTC.

V and J are TRBV9 and TRBJ2-4; D is undetermined. The CDR3 spans 14 residues. From germline, CDR1 is SGDLS and CDR2 YYNGEE. Trimming stripped 0 bases from V and 7 bases from J, with 11 bases between. CDR3 loop: CASSVEGPINIQYF. The CDR3 bases are TGTGCCAGCAGCGTAGAAGGCCCGATCAACATTCAGTACTTC.

The J gene is TRBJ2-3, the V gene TRBV6-5; a possible D gene is TRBD2 (6 bases). The CDR3 has 15 amino acids. Germline V gene sequence: CDR1 MNHEY, CDR2 SVGAGI. V lost 6 bases, J lost 0 bases, and 13 bases lay in between. CDR3 nucleotides: TGTGCCAGCAGGCGGGACCCAACTAGCACAGATACGCAGTATTTT. Its protein product is CASRRDPTSTDTQYF.